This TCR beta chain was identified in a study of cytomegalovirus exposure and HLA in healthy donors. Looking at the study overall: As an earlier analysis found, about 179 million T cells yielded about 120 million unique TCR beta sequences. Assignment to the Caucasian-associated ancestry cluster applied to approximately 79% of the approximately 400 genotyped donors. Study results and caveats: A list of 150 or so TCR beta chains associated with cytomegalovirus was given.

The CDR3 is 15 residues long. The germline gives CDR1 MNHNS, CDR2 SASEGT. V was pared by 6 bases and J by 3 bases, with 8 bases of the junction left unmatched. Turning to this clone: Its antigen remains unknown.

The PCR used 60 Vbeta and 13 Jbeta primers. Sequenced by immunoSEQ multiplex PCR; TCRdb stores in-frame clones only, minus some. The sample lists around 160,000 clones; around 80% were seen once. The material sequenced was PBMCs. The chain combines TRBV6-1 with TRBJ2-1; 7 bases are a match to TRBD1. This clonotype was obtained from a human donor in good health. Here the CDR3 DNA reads TGTGCCAGCAGCGGACCCGGGACAGTCTACAATGAGCAGTTCTTC. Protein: CASSGPGTVYNEQFF.